Listed here is a single TCR beta chain. Its antigen is still unknown. Between the trimmed V and J ends, which lost 8 bases and 3 bases, there was a span of 7 bases. Germline V gene lookup returns CDR1 MNHEY and CDR2 SVGAGI. This CDR3 comprises 11 residues. TCRdb's table, derived via immunoSEQ multiplex PCR, lists solely in-frame clones and lacks some. The table lists 6,000 or so clones, 95% to 98% of them singletons, with around 0.9% in the top ten. The data stem from a study of T cells after posttransplantation cyclophosphamide. General study results and limits: Skin or GI-infiltrating T cells shared few TRB sequences with blood.

The chain links TRBV6-5 to TRBJ1-1; TRBD1 is a possible D gene (5 bases). The sequence derives from a man between 40 and 49 years old in good health, CMV-negative, and a related stem cell transplant donor. Sequenced: memory CD4+ T cells sorted from PBMCs. In DNA, the CDR3 is TGTGCCAGCCTGACAGACACTGAAGCTTTCTTT. This codes for CASLTDTEAFF.